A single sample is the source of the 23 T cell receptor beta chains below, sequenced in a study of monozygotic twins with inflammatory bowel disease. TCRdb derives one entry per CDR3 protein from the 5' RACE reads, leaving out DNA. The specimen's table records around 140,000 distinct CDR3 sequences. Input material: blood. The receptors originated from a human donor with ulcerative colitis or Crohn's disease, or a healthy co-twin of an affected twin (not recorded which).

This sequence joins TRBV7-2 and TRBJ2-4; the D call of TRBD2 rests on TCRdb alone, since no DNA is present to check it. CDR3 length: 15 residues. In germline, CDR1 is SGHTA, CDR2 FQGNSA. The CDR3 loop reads CASSVDRRVQNIQYF.

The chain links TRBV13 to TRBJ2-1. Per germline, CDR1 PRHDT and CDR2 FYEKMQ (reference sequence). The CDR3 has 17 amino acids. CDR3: CASSPKKGYKVYNEQFF.

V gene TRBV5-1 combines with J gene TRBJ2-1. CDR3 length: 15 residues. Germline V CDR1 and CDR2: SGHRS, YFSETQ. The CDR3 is CASSYGRIENHEQFF.

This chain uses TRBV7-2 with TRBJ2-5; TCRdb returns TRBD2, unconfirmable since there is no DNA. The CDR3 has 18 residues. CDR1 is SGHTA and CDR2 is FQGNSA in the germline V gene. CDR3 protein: CASSLAPSGGATQETQYF.

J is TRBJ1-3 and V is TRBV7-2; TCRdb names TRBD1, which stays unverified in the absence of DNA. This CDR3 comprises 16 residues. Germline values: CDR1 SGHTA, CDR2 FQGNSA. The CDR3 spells CASSYTGTGVGNTIYF.

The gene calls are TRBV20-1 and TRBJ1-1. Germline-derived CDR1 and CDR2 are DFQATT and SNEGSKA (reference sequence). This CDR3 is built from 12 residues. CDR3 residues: CSAPEPNTEAFF.

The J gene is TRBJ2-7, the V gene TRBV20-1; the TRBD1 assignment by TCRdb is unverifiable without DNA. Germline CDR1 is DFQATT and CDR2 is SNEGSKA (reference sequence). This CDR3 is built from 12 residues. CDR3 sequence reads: CSAHRQGYEQYF.

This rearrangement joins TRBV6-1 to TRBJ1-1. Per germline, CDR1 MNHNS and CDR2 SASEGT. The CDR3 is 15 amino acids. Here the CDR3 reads CASSLNPIRNTEAFF.

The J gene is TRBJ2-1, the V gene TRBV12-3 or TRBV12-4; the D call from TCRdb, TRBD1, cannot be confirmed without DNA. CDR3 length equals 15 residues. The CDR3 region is CASRKTVSSYNEQFF.

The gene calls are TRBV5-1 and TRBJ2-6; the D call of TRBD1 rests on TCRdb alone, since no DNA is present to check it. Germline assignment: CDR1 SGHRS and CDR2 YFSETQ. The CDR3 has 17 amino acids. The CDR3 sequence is CASSPRDRGSGANVLTF.

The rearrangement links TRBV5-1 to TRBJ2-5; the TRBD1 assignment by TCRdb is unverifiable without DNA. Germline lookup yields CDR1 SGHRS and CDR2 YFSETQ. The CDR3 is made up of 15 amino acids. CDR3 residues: CASRIDRGRGETQYF.

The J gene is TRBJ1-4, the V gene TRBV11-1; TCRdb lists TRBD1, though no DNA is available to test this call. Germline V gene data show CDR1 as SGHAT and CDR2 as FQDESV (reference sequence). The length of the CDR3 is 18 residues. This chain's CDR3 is CASSLTPLRDSSNEKLFF.

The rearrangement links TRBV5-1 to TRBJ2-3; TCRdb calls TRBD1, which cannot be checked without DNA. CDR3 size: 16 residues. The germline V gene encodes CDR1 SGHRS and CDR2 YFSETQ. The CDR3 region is CASSLEGDIGTDTQYF.

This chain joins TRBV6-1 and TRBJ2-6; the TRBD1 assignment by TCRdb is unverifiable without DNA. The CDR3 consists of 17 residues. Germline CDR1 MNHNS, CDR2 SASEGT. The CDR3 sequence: CASSPVGQGAGANVLTF.

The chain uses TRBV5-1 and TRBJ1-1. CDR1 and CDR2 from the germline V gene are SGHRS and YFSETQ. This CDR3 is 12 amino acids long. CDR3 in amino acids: CASSNPGGKAFF.

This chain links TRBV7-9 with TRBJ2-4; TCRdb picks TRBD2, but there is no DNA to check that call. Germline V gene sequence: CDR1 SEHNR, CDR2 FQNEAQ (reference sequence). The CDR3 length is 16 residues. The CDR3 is CASSFLPAGGKNIQYF.

The CDR3 is CASSLEAGLNTEAFF. The rearrangement uses TRBV7-3 and TRBJ1-1. Germline V gene data show CDR1 as SGHTA and CDR2 as FQGTGA. The CDR3 is made up of 15 amino acids.

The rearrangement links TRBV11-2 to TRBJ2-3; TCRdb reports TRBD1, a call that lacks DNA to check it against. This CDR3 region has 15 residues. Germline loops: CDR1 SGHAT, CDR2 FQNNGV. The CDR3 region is CASSLELGARDTQYF.

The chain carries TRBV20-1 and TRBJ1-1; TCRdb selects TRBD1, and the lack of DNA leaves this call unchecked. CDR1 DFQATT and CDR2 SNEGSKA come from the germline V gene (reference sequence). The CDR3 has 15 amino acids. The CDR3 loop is CSARKSGGGYTEAFF.

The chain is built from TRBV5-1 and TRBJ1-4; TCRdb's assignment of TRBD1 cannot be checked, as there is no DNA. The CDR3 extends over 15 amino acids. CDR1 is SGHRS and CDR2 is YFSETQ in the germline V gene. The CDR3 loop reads CASKFDRGTNEKLFF. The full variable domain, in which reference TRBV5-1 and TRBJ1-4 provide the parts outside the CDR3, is KAGVTQTPRYLIKTRGQQVTLSCSPISGHRSVSWYQQTPGQGLQFLFEYFSETQRNKGNFPGRFSGRQFSNSRSEMNVSTLELGDSALYLCASKFDRGTNEKLFFGSGTQLSVL.

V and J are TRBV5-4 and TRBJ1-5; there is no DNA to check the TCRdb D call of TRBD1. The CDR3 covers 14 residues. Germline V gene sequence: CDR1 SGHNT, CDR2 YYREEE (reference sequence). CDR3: CASSTDRSNQPQHF. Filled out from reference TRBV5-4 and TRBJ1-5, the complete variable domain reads ETGVTQSPTHLIKTRGQQVTLRCSSQSGHNTVSWYQQALGQGPQFIFQYYREEENGRGNFPPRFSGLQFPNYSSELNVNALELDDSALYLCASSTDRSNQPQHFGDGTRLSIL.

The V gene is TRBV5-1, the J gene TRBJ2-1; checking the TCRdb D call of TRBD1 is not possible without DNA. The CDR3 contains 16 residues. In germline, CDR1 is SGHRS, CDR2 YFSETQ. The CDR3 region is CASSYLTGNVDNEQFF.

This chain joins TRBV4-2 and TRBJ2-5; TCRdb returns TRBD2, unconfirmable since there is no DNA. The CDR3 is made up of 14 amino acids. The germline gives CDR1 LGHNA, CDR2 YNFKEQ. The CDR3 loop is CASSQGGGQETQYF.